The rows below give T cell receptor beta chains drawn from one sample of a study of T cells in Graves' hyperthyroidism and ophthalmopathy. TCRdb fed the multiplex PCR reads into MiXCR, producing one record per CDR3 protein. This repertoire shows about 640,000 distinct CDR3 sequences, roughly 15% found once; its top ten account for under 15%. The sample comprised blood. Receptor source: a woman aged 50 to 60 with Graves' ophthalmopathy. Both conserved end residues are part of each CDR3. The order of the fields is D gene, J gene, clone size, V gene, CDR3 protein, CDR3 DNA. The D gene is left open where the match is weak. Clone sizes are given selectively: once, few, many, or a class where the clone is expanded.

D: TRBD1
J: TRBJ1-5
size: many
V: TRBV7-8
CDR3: CASSLFWDSLSNQPQHF
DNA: TGTGCCAGCAGCTTATTTTGGGACAGTTTAAGCAATCAGCCCCAGCATTTT

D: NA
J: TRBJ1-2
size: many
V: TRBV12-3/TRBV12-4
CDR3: CASSRVGRYTF
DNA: TGTGCCAGCAGCCGAGTAGGCCGCTACACCTTC

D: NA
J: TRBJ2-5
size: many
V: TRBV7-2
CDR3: CASSFIKEGTQYF
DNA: TGTGCCAGCAGCTTTATAAAGGAGGGGACCCAGTACTTC

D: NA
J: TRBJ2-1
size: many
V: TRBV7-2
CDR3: CASSPHGTVSYNEQFF
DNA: TGTGCCAGCAGCCCTCACGGGACTGTCTCCTACAATGAGCAGTTCTTC

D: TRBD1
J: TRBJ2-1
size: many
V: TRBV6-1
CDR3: CASSEQGAYNEQFF
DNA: TGTGCCAGCAGTGAACAGGGGGCCTACAATGAGCAGTTCTTC

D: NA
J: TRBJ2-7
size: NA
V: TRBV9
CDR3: CASSVGTDETYEQYF
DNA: TGTGCCAGCAGCGTAGGGACAGATGAAACCTACGAGCAGTACTTC

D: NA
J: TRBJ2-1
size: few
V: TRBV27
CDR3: CASRGGRGTRYNEQFF
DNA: TGTGCCAGCAGGGGAGGGAGGGGGACTCGGTACAATGAGCAGTTCTTC

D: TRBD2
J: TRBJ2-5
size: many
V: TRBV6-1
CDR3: CASSYWPSGSSETQYF
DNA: TGTGCCAGCAGTTATTGGCCTAGCGGGAGCTCAGAGACCCAGTACTTC

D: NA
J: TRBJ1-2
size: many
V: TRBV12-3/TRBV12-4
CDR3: CASGNPWEEVIVGGYTF
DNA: TGTGCCAGCGGGAACCCCTGGGAGGAAGTGATTGTGGGGGGCTACACCTTC

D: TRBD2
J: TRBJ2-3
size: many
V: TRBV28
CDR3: CATGGPPSGSVTDTQYF
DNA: TGTGCCACCGGTGGGCCCCCTAGCGGGAGTGTGACAGATACGCAGTATTTT

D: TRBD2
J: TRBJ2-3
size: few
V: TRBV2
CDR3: CASSLAGSLSDTQYF
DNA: TGTGCCAGCAGTTTAGCGGGAAGTTTGTCAGATACGCAGTATTTT

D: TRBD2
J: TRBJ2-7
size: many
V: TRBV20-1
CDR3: CSAEPLLAALASYEQYF
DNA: TGCAGTGCTGAACCCCTCCTAGCGGCTTTGGCCTCCTACGAGCAGTACTTC

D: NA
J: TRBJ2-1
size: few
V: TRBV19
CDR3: CASSIVGGWNEQFF
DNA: TGTGCCAGTAGTATAGTTGGCGGGTGGAATGAGCAGTTCTTC

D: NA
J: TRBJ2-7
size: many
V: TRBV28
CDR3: CASSSTPAFGEQYF
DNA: TGTGCCAGCAGTTCTACCCCGGCCTTTGGCGAGCAGTACTTC

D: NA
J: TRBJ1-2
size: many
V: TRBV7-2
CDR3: CASSLGNREMGYGYTF
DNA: TGTGCCAGCAGCTTAGGCAACAGGGAGATGGGCTATGGCTACACCTTC

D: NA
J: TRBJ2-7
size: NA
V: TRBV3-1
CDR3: CASSQGGVDEQYF
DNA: TGTGCCAGCAGCCAAGGGGGGGTCGACGAGCAGTACTTC

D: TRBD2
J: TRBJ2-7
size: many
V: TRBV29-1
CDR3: CSATSGIYEQYF
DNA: TGCAGCGCGACTAGCGGGATCTACGAGCAGTACTTC

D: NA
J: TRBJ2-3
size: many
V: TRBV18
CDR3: CASSPSQVSADTQYF
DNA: TGTGCCAGCTCACCAAGCCAAGTTAGTGCAGATACGCAGTATTTT

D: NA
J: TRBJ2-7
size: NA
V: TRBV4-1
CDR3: CASSQVRDEYEQYF
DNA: TGCGCCAGCAGCCAAGTTCGAGATGAATACGAGCAGTACTTC

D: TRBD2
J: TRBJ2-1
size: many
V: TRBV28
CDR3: CASSTTLTSGRAKNEQFF
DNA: TGTGCCAGCAGTACCACCTTGACTAGCGGGAGGGCCAAAAATGAGCAGTTCTTC

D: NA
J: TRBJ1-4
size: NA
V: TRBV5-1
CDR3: CASSFLGQTNEKLFF
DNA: TGCGCCAGCAGCTTCTTGGGGCAGACTAATGAAAAACTGTTTTTT

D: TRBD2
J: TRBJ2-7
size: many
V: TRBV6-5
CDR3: CASSYSGLAYEQYF
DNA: TGTGCCAGCAGTTACTCAGGACTAGCCTACGAGCAGTACTTC

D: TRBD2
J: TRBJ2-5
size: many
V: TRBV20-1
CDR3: CSAIAGAVIETQYF
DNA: TGCAGTGCTATCGCGGGAGCGGTTATCGAGACCCAGTACTTC

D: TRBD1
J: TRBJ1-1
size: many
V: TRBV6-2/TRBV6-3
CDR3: CASSYSGRGGSTEAFF
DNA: TGTGCCAGCAGTTACTCAGGTCGAGGGGGCTCAACTGAAGCTTTCTTT

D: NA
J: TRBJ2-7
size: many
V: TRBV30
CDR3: CAWSVGSTYEQYF
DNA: TGTGCCTGGAGTGTAGGTTCGACCTACGAGCAGTACTTC

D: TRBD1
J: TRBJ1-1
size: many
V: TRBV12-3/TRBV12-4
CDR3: CASSSLDRGTEAFF
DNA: TGTGCCAGCAGCTCCTTGGACAGGGGCACTGAAGCTTTCTTT

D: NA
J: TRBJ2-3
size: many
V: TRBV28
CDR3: CASSFTSSTDTQYF
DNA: TGTGCCAGCAGTTTTACGAGTAGCACAGATACGCAGTATTTT

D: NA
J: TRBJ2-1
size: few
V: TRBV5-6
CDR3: CASSLSPFRGARTYNEQFF
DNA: TGTGCCAGCAGCTTGTCGCCGTTTCGAGGAGCTAGAACATACAATGAGCAGTTCTTC

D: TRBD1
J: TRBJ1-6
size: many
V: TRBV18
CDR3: CASSATGQSPLHF
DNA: TGTGCCAGCTCAGCGACAGGGCAGTCACCCCTCCACTTT

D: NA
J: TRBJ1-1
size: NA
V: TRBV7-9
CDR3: CASSSPGPKAAFF
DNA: TGTGCCAGCAGCTCACCGGGCCCAAAGGCGGCTTTCTTT

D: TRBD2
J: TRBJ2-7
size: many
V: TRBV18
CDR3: CASSPSGITYEQYF
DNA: TGTGCCAGCTCACCTAGCGGGATTACCTACGAGCAGTACTTC

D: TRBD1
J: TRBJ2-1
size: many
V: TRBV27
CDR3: CASLGDRYNEQFF
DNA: TGTGCCAGCCTGGGGGACAGATACAATGAGCAGTTCTTC

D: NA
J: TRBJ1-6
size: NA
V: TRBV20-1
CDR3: CSARAAGTVNSPLHF
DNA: TGCAGTGCTAGAGCCGCCGGGACGGTGAATTCACCCCTCCACTTT

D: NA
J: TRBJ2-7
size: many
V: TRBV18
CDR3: CASSRTDSSYEQYF
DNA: TGTGCCAGCTCACGAACAGACAGCTCCTACGAGCAGTACTTC

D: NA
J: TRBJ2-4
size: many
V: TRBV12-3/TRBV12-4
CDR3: CASSLGLRLAKNIQYF
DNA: TGTGCCAGCAGTCTCGGACTCCGGCTAGCCAAAAACATTCAGTACTTC

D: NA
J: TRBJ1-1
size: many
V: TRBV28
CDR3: CASATLDSRTEAFF
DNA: TGTGCCAGCGCCACCTTGGACAGCCGTACTGAAGCTTTCTTT

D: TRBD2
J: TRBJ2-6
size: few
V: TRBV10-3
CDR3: CAIKEGLAGMSGANVLTF
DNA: TGTGCCATCAAGGAGGGACTAGCGGGAATGTCTGGGGCCAACGTCCTGACTTTC

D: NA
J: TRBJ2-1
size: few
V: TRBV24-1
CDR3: CATSDSRPRSYNEQFF
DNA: TGTGCCACCAGTGATAGCAGGCCCCGCTCCTACAATGAGCAGTTCTTC

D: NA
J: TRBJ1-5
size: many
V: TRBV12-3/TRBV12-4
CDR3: CASIRTGAGSNQPQHF
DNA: TGTGCCAGCATTCGGACGGGGGCGGGAAGCAATCAGCCCCAGCATTTT

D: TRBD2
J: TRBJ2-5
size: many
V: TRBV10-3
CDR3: CAISTPGLAGNPRETQYF
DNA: TGTGCCATCAGTACACCGGGACTAGCGGGGAACCCACGGGAGACCCAGTACTTC

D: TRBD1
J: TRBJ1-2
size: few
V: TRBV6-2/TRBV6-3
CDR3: CASSYSMAGQGIYGYTF
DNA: TGTGCCAGCAGTTACTCGATGGCGGGACAGGGAATCTATGGCTACACCTTC

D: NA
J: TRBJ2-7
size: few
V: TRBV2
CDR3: CASSGDGETYEQYF
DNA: TGTGCCAGCAGTGGAGACGGGGAAACATACGAGCAGTACTTC

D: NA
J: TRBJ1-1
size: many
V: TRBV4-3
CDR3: CASSQDSRGNTEAFF
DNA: TGCGCCAGCAGCCAAGATAGCCGAGGGAACACTGAAGCTTTCTTT

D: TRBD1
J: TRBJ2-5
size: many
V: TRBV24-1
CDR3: CATSDSGQGANQETQYF
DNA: TGTGCCACCAGTGATTCGGGACAGGGGGCTAACCAAGAGACCCAGTACTTC

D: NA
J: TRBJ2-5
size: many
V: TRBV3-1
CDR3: CASSKPGHGQETQYF
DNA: TGTGCCAGCAGCAAACCGGGACACGGACAAGAGACCCAGTACTTC

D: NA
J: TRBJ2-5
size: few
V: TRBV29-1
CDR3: CSVGLGEGTQYF
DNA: TGCAGCGTCGGTCTCGGGGAAGGGACCCAGTACTTC

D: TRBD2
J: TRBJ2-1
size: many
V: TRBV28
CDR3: CASSGRESRLEQFF
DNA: TGTGCCAGCAGTGGGCGGGAGTCTCGGTTGGAGCAGTTCTTC

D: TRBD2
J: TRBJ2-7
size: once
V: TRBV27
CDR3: CASSLELAGGPLYEQYF
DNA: TGTGCCAGCAGTTTAGAACTAGCGGGAGGGCCCCTGTACGAGCAGTACTTC

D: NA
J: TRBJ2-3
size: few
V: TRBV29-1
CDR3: CSVESRGASTDTQYF
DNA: TGCAGCGTTGAATCTCGCGGAGCTAGCACAGATACGCAGTATTTT